This record looks at one TCR beta chain sequence and its context. Within the sample, other DNA sequences also encode this same CDR3. This sample was included in a study of shared clonotypes between healthy human individuals. Sequencing was at deep level. Profiling relied on immunoSEQ multiplex PCR, and the TCRdb table lists in-frame clones only, not all of them. The sample has about 800,000 clones, approximately 96% seen once. It was CD45RO-negative cells, positively selected for CCR7, that made up naive CD8 cells, with terminally differentiated effector memory CD45RA+ cells excluded. All donors were healthy HIV-negative adults lacking recent acute infections or vaccinations. Donors were Caucasian adults residing in Nashville, Tennessee, USA. CDR3 length: 12 amino acids. CDR1 is MDHEN and CDR2 is SYDVKM in the germline V gene. V lost 5 bases to trimming and J lost 3 bases; unmatched junction nucleotides: 1.

This receptor was identified in a man aged 25 to 40 in good health. The chain is built from TRBV28 and TRBJ2-7; TRBD1 aligns across 7 bases. Sequenced sample: naive CD8+ T cells sorted from blood. The CDR3 sequence: CASSRDSYEQYF. DNA for the CDR3: TGTGCCAGCAGTAGGGACAGCTACGAGCAGTACTTC.